This T cell receptor (beta chain) stems from a study of T cells in Graves' hyperthyroidism and ophthalmopathy. The study, taken as a whole, reports: Ophthalmopathy was model-predicted a median approximately six months pre-onset.

Amplification yielded TCR beta CDR3 regions, with RNA transcripts as the source. Carried out on the TCR CDR3, a first-round RT-PCR used the HTBI primer set. Each CDR3 protein gets one entry after TCRdb re-called the multiplex PCR reads with MiXCR. The sample lists some 620,000 distinct CDR3 sequences, around 15% occurring once. The PBMCs studied were ones that came from 10 ml fresh peripheral blood. Turning to this clonotype: The antigen is undetermined.

The CDR3 extends over 16 amino acids. The germline CDR1 and CDR2 sequences are ENHRY and SYGVKD. V lost 0 bases and J lost 1, with 7 bases in between. The receptor was isolated from a woman in her twenties or thirties with Graves' hyperthyroidism. What was sequenced was blood. The chain uses TRBV10-3 and TRBJ2-6; no definite D call. The CDR3 nucleotides read TGTGCCATCAGTGAGTCGTCGCGATCTGGGGCCAACGTCCTGACTTTC. Translating gives CAISESSRSGANVLTF.